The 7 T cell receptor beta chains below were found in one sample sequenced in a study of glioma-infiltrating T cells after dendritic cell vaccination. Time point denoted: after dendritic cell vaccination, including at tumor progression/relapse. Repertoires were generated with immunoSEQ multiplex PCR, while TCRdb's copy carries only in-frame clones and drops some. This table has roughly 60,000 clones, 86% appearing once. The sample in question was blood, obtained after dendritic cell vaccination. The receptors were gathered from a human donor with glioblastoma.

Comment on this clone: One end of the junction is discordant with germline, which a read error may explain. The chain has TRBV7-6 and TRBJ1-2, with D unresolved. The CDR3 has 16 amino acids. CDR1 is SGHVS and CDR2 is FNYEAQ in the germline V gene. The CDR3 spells CASSPISGQANYGYPF. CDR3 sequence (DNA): TGTGCCAGCAGCCCAATTAGTGGTCAAGCTAACTATGGCTACCCCTTC.

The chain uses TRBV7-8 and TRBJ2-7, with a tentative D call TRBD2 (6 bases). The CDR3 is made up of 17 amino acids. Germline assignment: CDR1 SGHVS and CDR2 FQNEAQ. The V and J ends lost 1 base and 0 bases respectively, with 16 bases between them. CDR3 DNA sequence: TGTGCCAGCAGCTTAGTTCCCTCAGCGGGTAGCTCCTACGAGCAGTACTTC. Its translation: CASSLVPSAGSSYEQYF.

CDR3 DNA sequence: TGTGCCAGCAGCGTAGGCGAACTGAGGACAGGGGATTCCATATATTTT. This translates into CASSVGELRTGDSIYF. This chain joins TRBV9 and TRBJ1-3, with 9 bases fitting TRBD1. Germline trimming cut 0 bases from V and 11 bases from J; bases unmatched to any gene: 12. CDR1 is SGDLS, CDR2 YYNGEE, per germline. The CDR3 length is 16 residues. Looking up the rest from reference TRBV9 and TRBJ1-3 gives the full variable domain: DSGVTQTPKHLITATGQRVTLRCSPRSGDLSVYWYQQSLDQGLQFLIQYYNGEERAKGNILERFSAQQFPDLHSELNLSSLELGDSALYFCASSVGELRTGDSIYFGEGSWLTVV.

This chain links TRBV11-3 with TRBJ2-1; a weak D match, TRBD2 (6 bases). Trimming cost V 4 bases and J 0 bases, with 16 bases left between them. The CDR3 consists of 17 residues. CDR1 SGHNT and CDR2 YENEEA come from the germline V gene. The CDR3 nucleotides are TGTGCCAGCAGCTCCGGTGGGGGGAGAGGCTCCTACAATGAGCAGTTCTTC. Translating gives CASSSGGGRGSYNEQFF.

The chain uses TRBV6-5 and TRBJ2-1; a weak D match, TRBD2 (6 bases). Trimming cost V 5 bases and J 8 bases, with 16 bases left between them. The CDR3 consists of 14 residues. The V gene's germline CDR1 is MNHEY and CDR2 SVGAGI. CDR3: CASSDPRGTDEQFF. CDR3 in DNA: TGTGCCAGCAGTGATCCCCGCGGGACCGATGAGCAGTTCTTC.

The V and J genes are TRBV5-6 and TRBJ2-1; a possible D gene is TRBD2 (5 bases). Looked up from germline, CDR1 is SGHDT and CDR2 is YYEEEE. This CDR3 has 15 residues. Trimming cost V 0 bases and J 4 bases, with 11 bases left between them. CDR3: CASSLDPSGYNEQFF. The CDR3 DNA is TGTGCCAGCAGCTTGGACCCGTCGGGATACAATGAGCAGTTCTTC.

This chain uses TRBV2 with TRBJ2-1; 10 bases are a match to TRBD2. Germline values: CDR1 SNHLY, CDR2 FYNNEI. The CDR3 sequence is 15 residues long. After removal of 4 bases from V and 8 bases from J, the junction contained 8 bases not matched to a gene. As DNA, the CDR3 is TGTGCCAGCAGTGTATCGGCTAGCGGGAGCGATGAGCAGTTCTTC. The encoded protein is CASSVSASGSDEQFF.